These T cell receptor beta chains were read from a single sample in a study of OX40 agonist ivuxolimab in advanced cancers. Method: immunoSEQ multiplex PCR; TCRdb's copy keeps in-frame clones and lacks some. The repertoire holds roughly 80,000 clones, around four fifths seen once, with about 2.7% in the top ten. Sequences were derived from CD4+ or CD8+ T cells sorted from blood, sampled in a trial of the OX40 agonist ivuxolimab. The receptors were gathered from an adult with an advanced solid tumor such as melanoma, head and neck, liver or kidney cancer. CDR3s include the opening cysteine and the closing phenylalanine or tryptophan. D genes are given only for firm matches. The size entry is marked missing in some rows and otherwise reads once, few, many or a size class.

TRBJ2-7	-	-	TRBV5-5	TGTGCCAGCAGCTTGCAAGGGGGTGCCTACGAGCAGTACTTC	CASSLQGGAYEQYF
TRBJ1-1	few	-	TRBV7-8	TGTGCCAGCAGCTCTAGACTGTACACTGAAGCTTTCTTT	CASSSRLYTEAFF
TRBJ1-5	-	-	TRBV5-1	TGCGCCAGCAGCTTGAGTGACGCGAGCAATCAGCCCCAGCATTTT	CASSLSDASNQPQHF
TRBJ1-6	-	TRBD1	TRBV28	TGTGCCAGCAGTCAGACAGGGACTGGTTCACCCCTCCACTTT	CASSQTGTGSPLHF
TRBJ1-4	-	-	TRBV18	TGTGCCAGCTCACCACCGTCGGAGTTAAATGAAAAACTGTTTTTT	CASSPPSELNEKLFF
TRBJ2-1	-	-	TRBV11-3	TGTGCCAGCAGCTTATTCGGCGGGGTGGGGCCCGCCAATGAGCAGTTCTTC	CASSLFGGVGPANEQFF
TRBJ1-2	-	-	TRBV6-1	TGTGCCAGCAGTTCCGGGGGGGCGGACTATGGCTACACCTTC	CASSSGGADYGYTF
TRBJ1-1	-	TRBD1	TRBV7-3	TGTGCCAGCAGGGGACAGGGCTATACTGAAGCTTTCTTT	CASRGQGYTEAFF
TRBJ1-1	-	TRBD1	TRBV6-1	TGTGCCGAGGGGACGGGGACAGGAAACACTGAAGCTTTCTTT	CAEGTGTGNTEAFF
TRBJ1-2	few	-	TRBV5-1	TGCGCCAGCAGCTTGTCTGGAGCGTATGGCTACACCTTC	CASSLSGAYGYTF
TRBJ2-3	-	-	TRBV11-2	TGTGCCAGCAGCTTAGGGAGGGCGGGGACCACAGATACGCAGTATTTT	CASSLGRAGTTDTQYF
TRBJ2-6	-	-	TRBV5-1	TGCGCCAGCAGCTTGGGGACGGTGAGCTCTGGGGCCAACGTCCTGACTTTC	CASSLGTVSSGANVLTF
TRBJ2-3	-	-	TRBV7-6	TGTGCCAGCAGCTCGAGCGATCAGTCTGGCACAGATACGCAGTATTTT	CASSSSDQSGTDTQYF
TRBJ1-1	few	-	TRBV5-1	TGCGCCAGCAGCTTGAATCAGGAGGAAGCTTTCTTT	CASSLNQEEAFF
TRBJ2-5	-	-	TRBV7-2	TGTGCCAGCAGCTTACTCCAGGAAGAGACCCAGTACTTC	CASSLLQEETQYF
TRBJ1-2	-	TRBD1	TRBV11-2	TGTGCCAGCAGCTTAGCAGGGGGCAATGGCTACACCTTC	CASSLAGGNGYTF
TRBJ2-1	-	TRBD2	TRBV6-5	TGTGCCACCAGCCCAGGGACTATGGACAATGAGCAGTTCTTC	CATSPGTMDNEQFF
TRBJ2-7	few	-	TRBV28	TGTGCCAGCGTAAGGGACCGTACCTCCTACGAGCAGTACTTC	CASVRDRTSYEQYF
TRBJ1-4	-	TRBD1	TRBV25-1	TGTGCCAGTACTACCCGGGACAGGCCCGAGATACTGTTTTTT	CASTTRDRPEILFF
TRBJ1-2	few	TRBD1	TRBV28	TGTGCCAGCAGTCTCGGGACAGGGGTTATATTCTATGGCTACACCTTC	CASSLGTGVIFYGYTF
TRBJ1-5	once	-	TRBV28	TGTGCCAGCAGTCTACAGGGTAACAGCAATCAGCCCCAGCATTTT	CASSLQGNSNQPQHF
TRBJ2-1	-	-	TRBV19	TGTGCCAGTAGTTTGAACAACGTGAACGATGAGCAGTTCTTC	CASSLNNVNDEQFF
TRBJ2-3	-	TRBD2	TRBV6-4	TGTGCCAGCAGTGTTCTAGCGGGCACAGATACGCAGTATTTT	CASSVLAGTDTQYF
TRBJ1-5	-	-	TRBV14	TGTGCCAGCAGTCCTGCGGGGGGTAATACCGATAGCAATCAGCCCCAGCATTTT	CASSPAGGNTDSNQPQHF
TRBJ1-2	-	TRBD1	TRBV6-5	TGTGCCAGCAGTTACGCACAGGGGTATGGCTACACCTTC	CASSYAQGYGYTF
TRBJ1-2	-	TRBD1	TRBV27	TGTGCCAGCAGTAAGACAGGGTCCCAAGCTAACTATGGCTACACCTTC	CASSKTGSQANYGYTF
TRBJ2-5	once	-	TRBV11-3	TGTGCCAGCAGCCCCGCGGGGCACCAAGAGACCCAGTACTTC	CASSPAGHQETQYF
TRBJ1-1	-	-	TRBV5-1	TGCGCCAGCAGCTTTTCAGGGGCCACAAACACTGAAGCTTTCTTT	CASSFSGATNTEAFF
TRBJ2-5	-	-	TRBV5-1	TGCGCCAGCAGCTTGTTTCGGGGAGCGGGCGAGACCCAGTACTTC	CASSLFRGAGETQYF
TRBJ1-2	-	-	TRBV6-1	TGTGCCAGCAGTGAAGCGGTCTATGGCTACACCTTC	CASSEAVYGYTF
TRBJ2-5	-	TRBD2	TRBV29-1	TGCAGCGTTGTATTTAGCGGGGGGCTGGAGACCCAGTACTTC	CSVVFSGGLETQYF
TRBJ1-5	-	-	TRBV28	TGTGCCAGCAGTTTACCCAACAGGGAGCCCTACAATCAGCCCCAGCATTTT	CASSLPNREPYNQPQHF
TRBJ1-1	-	-	TRBV29-1	TGCAGCGTTATCGGGAGGCTGAGTGCTGAAGCTTTCTTT	CSVIGRLSAEAFF
TRBJ2-3	-	-	TRBV7-9	TGTGCCAGCAGCTTTGTCCAGAGCACAGATACGCAGTATTTT	CASSFVQSTDTQYF
TRBJ2-5	-	-	TRBV7-7	TGTGCCAGCAGCTTAGAGGGAACCTCAGAGACCCAGTACTTC	CASSLEGTSETQYF
TRBJ2-1	-	-	TRBV2	TGTGCCAGCAGGCGGGGGCAGGAATCCTACAATGAGCAGTTCTTC	CASRRGQESYNEQFF
TRBJ2-3	-	-	TRBV11-3	TGTGCCAGCAGCTTAGATAGCTCCCCGGGCGGCACAGATACGCAGTATTTT	CASSLDSSPGGTDTQYF
TRBJ1-6	-	-	TRBV11-2	TGTGCCAGCAGCTTAGACACGGGGGCACCCCTCCACTTT	CASSLDTGAPLHF
TRBJ1-2	-	-	TRBV5-6	TGTGCCAGCAGCTTGGACGGCGGCTACACCTTC	CASSLDGGYTF
TRBJ1-5	-	-	TRBV4-2	TGTGCCAGCAGCCAGGAATACGGGCAGCCCCAGCATTTT	CASSQEYGQPQHF
TRBJ2-5	-	-	TRBV19	TGTGCCAGTAGTTCCCAGACCGGTGGAGAGACCCAGTACTTC	CASSSQTGGETQYF
TRBJ2-5	-	TRBD2	TRBV7-3	TGTGCGGTCTGGGCGGGGGGGCAAGAGACCCAGTACTTC	CAVWAGGQETQYF
TRBJ1-1	-	-	TRBV11-2	TGTGCCAGCAGCTTAGATTTCGGGACAAAAAGAACTGAAGCTTTCTTT	CASSLDFGTKRTEAFF
TRBJ1-5	-	TRBD1	TRBV6-1	TGTGCCAGCAGTGAACAGGGGGTAAGCAATCAGCCCCAGCATTTT	CASSEQGVSNQPQHF
TRBJ1-1	-	TRBD1	TRBV2	TGTGCCAGCAGTGAATCCCGACAGGGTAGGGCTTTCTTT	CASSESRQGRAFF
TRBJ1-5	-	-	TRBV19	TGTGCCAGTAAGGAGAGCTATAGCAATCAGCCCCAGCATTTT	CASKESYSNQPQHF
TRBJ2-6	-	TRBD2	TRBV19	TGTGCCAGTAGCCTGCAGGGAGGGAACGGGGCCAACGTCCTGACTTTC	CASSLQGGNGANVLTF
TRBJ2-2	-	-	TRBV7-3	TGTGCCAGCAGCTTAATTTTAGGTACCGGGGAGCTGTTTTTT	CASSLILGTGELFF
TRBJ1-5	few	TRBD1	TRBV19	TGTGCCAGTAAGGGACAGGGACTAGGGCCCCAGCATTTT	CASKGQGLGPQHF
TRBJ1-4	-	-	TRBV28	TGTGCCACTGAGGAGCACTCGGATGAAAAACTGTTTTTT	CATEEHSDEKLFF
TRBJ2-1	-	-	TRBV5-1	TGCGCCAGCAGCTTGCGGGGAGACTCCTACAATGAGCAGTTCTTC	CASSLRGDSYNEQFF
TRBJ2-1	once	-	TRBV7-2	TGTGCCAGCAGCTTAGTGTGGAACAATGAGCAGTTCTTC	CASSLVWNNEQFF
TRBJ1-4	-	TRBD1	TRBV10-3	TGTGCCATCAGTGACTCGACAGGGACTAATGAAAAACTGTTTTTT	CAISDSTGTNEKLFF
TRBJ2-3	-	TRBD2	TRBV5-6	TGTGCCAGCAGCAGCCCGGGGGGGCTCGCAGATACGCAGTATTTT	CASSSPGGLADTQYF
TRBJ2-5	-	TRBD1	TRBV7-9	TGTGCCAGCAGCTTAGGACGGGAAACAGGGGGCCTGGAGACCCAGTACTTC	CASSLGRETGGLETQYF
TRBJ1-5	-	-	TRBV7-6	TGTGCCAGCAGCTTAGCCCCCGGGGAGCCCCAGCATTTT	CASSLAPGEPQHF
TRBJ2-2	-	TRBD1	TRBV7-2	TGTGCCAGCAGTCTAAACCAGGGGGCTAACACCGGGGAGCTGTTTTTT	CASSLNQGANTGELFF
TRBJ1-5	-	-	TRBV7-8	TGTGCCAGCAGCTTAGACCAGCCGTTTAGCAATCAGCCCCAGCATTTT	CASSLDQPFSNQPQHF
TRBJ1-3	-	-	TRBV7-6	TGTGCCAGCAGCTTAGAACGTATGGGGCGCTCGGCTGGAAACACCATATATTTT	CASSLERMGRSAGNTIYF
TRBJ2-2	-	-	TRBV6-5	TGTGCCAGCAGATTGGGACGGAACACCGGGGAGCTGTTTTTT	CASRLGRNTGELFF